These T cell receptor beta chains were read from a single sample in a study of blood T cell repertoires in COVID-19. Profiling relied on immunoSEQ multiplex PCR, and the TCRdb table lists in-frame clones only, not all of them. This sample has hundreds of thousands of clones; 80% to 90% occur once, and the top ten carry 3.8%. The sample was PBMCs or T cells enriched from blood (not recorded which). The receptors come from a woman aged 40 to 50 with acute COVID-19. Each CDR3 is given with its conserved first and last residue. D genes are given only for firm matches. Size tells how often a clone was seen (once, few, many) or the class of an expanded clone, and some rows leave it out.

len	abundance	d_gene	j_gene	v_gene	CDR3aa	CDR3nt
14	NA	TRBD1	TRBJ2-7	TRBV6-5	CASSPQGARSEQYF	TGTGCCAGCAGTCCCCAGGGGGCGCGATCCGAGCAGTACTTC
15	NA	NA	TRBJ2-6	TRBV10-2	CASSVRVSGANVLTF	TGCGCCAGCAGTGTACGAGTCTCTGGGGCCAACGTCCTGACTTTC
13	NA	NA	TRBJ2-7	TRBV4-2	CASSPDTSYEQYF	TGTGCCAGCAGTCCGGACACATCCTACGAGCAGTACTTC
17	NA	TRBD2	TRBJ2-1	TRBV11-2	CASSLPPGGRSYNEQFF	TGTGCCAGCAGCTTACCCCCGGGCGGGAGGTCGTACAATGAGCAGTTCTTC
16	NA	NA	TRBJ1-3	TRBV2	CASSEGWRASGNTIYF	TGTGCCAGCAGTGAAGGTTGGAGGGCCTCTGGAAACACCATATATTTT
15	NA	NA	TRBJ2-2	TRBV6-6	CASSYSRPNTGELFF	TGTGCCAGCAGTTACTCGAGGCCGAACACCGGGGAGCTGTTTTTT
13	NA	NA	TRBJ1-2	TRBV5-8	CASSRTGNYGYTF	TGTGCCAGCAGCCGCACAGGGAACTATGGCTACACCTTC
12	NA	TRBD2	TRBJ2-5	TRBV29-1	CSVRSGRETQYF	TGCAGCGTTCGTAGCGGGAGAGAGACCCAGTACTTC
15	NA	TRBD1	TRBJ1-6	TRBV28	CASSLFRDRGSPLHF	TGTGCCAGCAGTTTGTTCAGGGACAGGGGCTCACCCCTCCACTTT
15	NA	TRBD1	TRBJ1-2	TRBV14	CASSQGRTGLIGYTF	TGTGCCAGCAGCCAAGGTCGGACAGGCCTTATCGGCTACACCTTC
17	once	TRBD2	TRBJ2-3	TRBV7-9	CASSPLGLAGSTDTQYF	TGTGCCAGCAGCCCCCTCGGACTAGCGGGAAGCACAGATACGCAGTATTTT
15	NA	NA	TRBJ1-5	TRBV27	CASSFRGNSNQPQHF	TGTGCCAGCAGTTTTCGGGGGAATAGCAATCAGCCCCAGCATTTT
14	NA	NA	TRBJ2-2	TRBV20-1	CSASTERRTGELFF	TGCAGTGCTAGTACGGAGAGGCGCACCGGGGAGCTGTTTTTT
16	NA	NA	TRBJ2-5	TRBV7-3	CASSYAPSLAQETQYF	TGTGCCAGCAGCTACGCCCCTAGCCTAGCCCAAGAGACCCAGTACTTC
14	NA	TRBD1	TRBJ2-7	TRBV3-1/TRBV3-2	CASSHGQGGNEQYF	TGTGCCAGCAGCCATGGACAGGGGGGAAACGAGCAGTACTTC
14	NA	NA	TRBJ1-1	TRBV6-6	CASSYWVQATEAFF	TGTGCCAGCAGTTACTGGGTACAGGCTACTGAAGCTTTCTTT
12	NA	NA	TRBJ2-7	TRBV6-2/TRBV6-3	CASSYQGYEQYF	TGTGCCAGCAGCTATCAGGGCTACGAGCAGTACTTC
15	NA	TRBD1	TRBJ1-6	TRBV27	CASGSRTGSNSPLHF	TGTGCCAGCGGATCTCGGACAGGGAGTAATTCACCCCTCCACTTT
15	once	TRBD1	TRBJ2-5	TRBV11-2	CASSLGTGVQETQYF	TGTGCCAGCAGCTTAGGAACAGGGGTCCAAGAGACCCAGTACTTC
15	NA	TRBD2	TRBJ2-5	TRBV27	CASRGRGVVQETQYF	TGTGCCAGCAGGGGGCGGGGGGTGGTCCAAGAGACCCAGTACTTC
10	NA	NA	TRBJ1-5	TRBV19	CASQGGAQHF	TGTGCCAGCCAAGGGGGGGCCCAGCATTTT
15	NA	NA	TRBJ2-7	TRBV19	CASSIAEQGFYEQYF	TGTGCCAGTAGTATTGCGGAACAGGGATTCTACGAGCAGTACTTC
14	NA	NA	TRBJ2-7	TRBV11-2	CASSLAPAAYEQYF	TGTGCCAGCAGCTTGGCTCCGGCGGCCTACGAGCAGTACTTC
19	NA	TRBD1	TRBJ1-6	TRBV28	CASSSDRGQTYSYNSPLHF	TGTGCCAGCAGTTCTGACAGGGGGCAAACTTACTCCTATAATTCACCCCTCCACTTT
16	NA	NA	TRBJ1-4	TRBV28	CASSSTAGPFNEKLFF	TGTGCCAGCAGTTCTACGGCGGGTCCCTTTAATGAAAAACTGTTTTTT
13	NA	NA	TRBJ1-2	TRBV3-1/TRBV3-2	CASSPTDSYGYTF	TGTGCCAGCAGCCCGACGGACAGCTATGGCTACACCTTC
14	NA	NA	TRBJ1-5	TRBV2	CASSSQGTGQPQHF	TGTGCCAGCAGTTCCCAGGGAACGGGTCAGCCCCAGCATTTT
19	NA	NA	TRBJ1-2	TRBV24-1	CATSDSETGPGRFSYGYTF	TGTGCCACCAGTGATAGCGAGACAGGCCCCGGCCGATTTTCCTATGGCTACACCTTC
15	NA	NA	TRBJ1-6	TRBV28	CASSSFPRDNSPLHF	TGTGCCAGCAGTTCCTTCCCGAGGGATAATTCACCCCTCCACTTT
16	NA	NA	TRBJ1-5	TRBV15	CATSRGTADSNQPQHF	TGTGCCACCAGCAGAGGGACAGCCGATAGCAATCAGCCCCAGCATTTT
11	once	NA	TRBJ2-7	TRBV6-5	CASSPGLVQYF	TGTGCCAGCAGTCCCGGTTTGGTGCAGTACTTC
12	NA	NA	TRBJ1-2	TRBV28	CASSPGGTRYTF	TGTGCCAGCAGTCCTGGCGGCACCCGCTACACCTTC
13	NA	NA	TRBJ2-7	TRBV18	CASSRGAGGEQYF	TGTGCCAGCTCACGCGGGGCCGGGGGCGAGCAGTACTTC
13	NA	NA	TRBJ1-2	TRBV7-2	CASSPDRQYGYTF	TGTGCCAGCAGCCCGGACAGACAGTATGGCTACACCTTC
16	NA	TRBD1	TRBJ2-7	TRBV10-3	CAISDPGTGFPYEQYF	TGTGCCATCAGTGACCCGGGGACAGGTTTCCCCTACGAGCAGTACTTC
18	NA	NA	TRBJ1-3	TRBV7-7	CASSPQGGAFGAGNTIYF	TGTGCCAGCAGCCCCCAAGGCGGTGCTTTCGGGGCTGGAAACACCATATATTTT
15	NA	NA	TRBJ2-3	TRBV28	CASSIPGSLTDTQYF	TGTGCCAGCAGTATCCCCGGGAGCCTCACAGATACGCAGTATTTT
13	NA	TRBD1	TRBJ1-2	TRBV6-5	CASSSGTASGYTF	TGTGCCAGCAGTTCTGGGACAGCATCTGGCTACACCTTC
13	NA	NA	TRBJ2-1	TRBV19	CASSLVSYNEQFF	TGTGCCAGTAGCCTAGTAAGCTACAATGAGCAGTTCTTC
11	NA	NA	TRBJ1-2	TRBV6-5	CASRQIYGYTF	TGTGCCAGCAGACAGATCTATGGCTACACCTTC
15	once	TRBD1	TRBJ2-7	TRBV2	CASSPQGASSYEQYF	TGTGCCAGCAGTCCACAGGGGGCAAGCTCCTACGAGCAGTACTTC
15	few	TRBD1	TRBJ1-5	TRBV11-1	CASRIDRGVNQPQHF	TGTGCCAGCAGAATTGACAGGGGCGTCAATCAGCCCCAGCATTTT
13	once	TRBD1	TRBJ1-1	TRBV30	CAWSPGTEGEAFF	TGTGCCTGGAGTCCCGGGACAGAGGGTGAAGCTTTCTTT
12	NA	NA	TRBJ1-3	TRBV29-1	CSVGTTGNTIYF	TGCAGCGTAGGGACTACTGGAAACACCATATATTTT
13	once	TRBD1	TRBJ2-2	TRBV24-1	CATSDTDRVGLFF	TGTGCCACCAGTGATACCGACAGGGTCGGGCTGTTTTTT
14	many	TRBD2	TRBJ2-3	TRBV6-4	CASSELAGADTQYF	TGTGCCAGCAGTGAGCTAGCGGGAGCAGATACGCAGTATTTT
12	NA	NA	TRBJ2-1	TRBV27	CAYSGAYNEQFF	TGTGCCTACTCCGGGGCCTACAATGAGCAGTTCTTC